This is a list of T cell receptor beta chains from one sample in a study of beta chain features in type 1 diabetes. This table comes from immunoSEQ multiplex PCR, and its TCRdb copy is limited to in-frame clones, with some not included. The sample holds 150,000 or so clones, 9.2% seen once. The sequencing sample was made of central memory CD4+ T cells from blood. The receptors originated from a man aged 18 to 29 in good health. CDR3s include the opening cysteine and the closing phenylalanine or tryptophan.

>TRBV28|TRBJ2-7
CASTGQVHEQYF
>TRBV27|TRBJ2-5
CASSYEGGPWETQYF
>TRBV18|TRBJ2-3
CASSLRLETSGGATDTQYF
>TRBV18|TRBJ1-5
CASSPGQGFQPQHF
>TRBV9|TRBJ1-4
CASSPTGATNEKLFF
>TRBV7-9|TRBJ2-1
CASSLGGYEQFF
>TRBV4-3|TRBJ2-7
CASSQEIGGAYEQYF
>TRBV7-2|TRBJ2-5
CASSSGKETQYF
>TRBV7-9|TRBJ2-7
CASSPWGQDGEQYF
>TRBV5-1|TRBJ2-1
CASSGGGSGTANEQFF
>TRBV9|TRBJ2-2
CASSVGSAGGIITGELFF
>TRBV6-4|TRBJ2-1
CASSTLAGHNEQFF
>TRBV30|TRBJ1-2
CAWTGGNYGYTF
>TRBV5-1|TRBJ2-3
CASSLGTVGDTQYF
>TRBV7-6|TRBJ2-1
CASSASGTRTHEQFF
>TRBV11-2|TRBJ2-3
CASSLSSAGRSTDTQYF
>TRBV2|TRBJ2-2
CASQGGSNRALTGELFF
>TRBV6-6|TRBJ2-7
CASSYSGTVREQYF
>TRBV5-4|TRBJ2-7
CASSLGGTYEQYF
>TRBV30|TRBJ2-2
CAWRVRGTNTGELFF
>TRBV11-3|TRBJ2-3
CASSSRGGTDTQYF
>TRBV7-2|TRBJ1-2
CASSLGGQGPYGYTF
>TRBV4-2|TRBJ2-2
CASSQGPGTGDGSGELFF
>TRBV7-9|TRBJ1-5
CASSLNSGSNQPQHF
>TRBV5-6|TRBJ2-5
CASSLSAENRYF
>TRBV2|TRBJ1-5
CASIQESGGPQHF
>TRBV19|TRBJ2-5
CASSIGLADNYQETQYF
>TRBV2|TRBJ1-6
CASSLGAGAPLHF
>TRBV7-2|TRBJ2-1
CASSLVAGGSSYNEQFF
>TRBV9|TRBJ2-2
CASSVGTGTANTGELFF
>TRBV7-2|TRBJ2-7
CASSPEPGGYEQYF
>TRBV27|TRBJ2-3
CASSFSPDTQYF
>TRBV7-8|TRBJ2-5
CASSLGAGAETQYF
>TRBV14|TRBJ1-2
CASSQDPGDYGYTF
>TRBV19|TRBJ1-6
CASKTGDNSPLHF
>TRBV6-5|TRBJ1-2
CASSVEVAYGYTF
>TRBV7-2|TRBJ1-4
CASSLVPLEEEKLFF
>TRBV6-4|TRBJ2-2
CASGERAGELFF
>TRBV5-8|TRBJ2-3
CASSLTGGYTQYF
>TRBV19|TRBJ2-2
CASTIRSGGGAGGELFF
>TRBV7-2|TRBJ2-5
CASSLALGGQETQYF
>TRBV7-6|TRBJ1-2
CASSLGGTEAEGYTF
>TRBV7-2|TRBJ1-2
CASSNHRQGEDGYTF
>TRBV10-3|TRBJ2-1
CAISDWGGYDNEQFF
>TRBV4-2|TRBJ2-7
CASSQDLGGVWSQSYEQYF
>TRBV28|TRBJ1-2
CASSRGWEGYTF
>TRBV9|TRBJ2-5
CASSVASGGLQETQYF
>TRBV7-9|TRBJ2-4
CASSLRTSGGVEVANIQYF
>TRBV5-1|TRBJ2-1
CASSSSLNTNEQFF
>TRBV6-5|TRBJ2-5
CASSRRAGGLETQYF